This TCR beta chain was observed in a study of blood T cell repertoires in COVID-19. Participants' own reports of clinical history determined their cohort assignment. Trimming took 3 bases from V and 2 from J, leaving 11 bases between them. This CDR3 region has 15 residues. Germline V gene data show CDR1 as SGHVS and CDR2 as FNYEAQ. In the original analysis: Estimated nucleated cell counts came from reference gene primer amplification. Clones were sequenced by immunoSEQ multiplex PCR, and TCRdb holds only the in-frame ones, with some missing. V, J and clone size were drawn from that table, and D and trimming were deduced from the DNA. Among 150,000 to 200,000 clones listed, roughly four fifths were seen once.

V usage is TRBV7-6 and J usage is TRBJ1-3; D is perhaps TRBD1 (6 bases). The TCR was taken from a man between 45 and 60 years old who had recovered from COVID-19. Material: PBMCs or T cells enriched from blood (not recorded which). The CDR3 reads CASSFYSGAGNTIYF. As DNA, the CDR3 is TGTGCCAGCAGCTTCTATTCAGGGGCTGGAAACACCATATATTTT.